The count of the clone carrying this T cell receptor beta chain is one. Per germline, CDR1 SGHAT and CDR2 FQNNGV. V lost 4 bases, J lost 5 bases, and 12 bases lay in between. This CDR3 contains 13 residues. These data originate in a study of shared clonotypes between healthy human individuals. As originally analysed: Filtering differed because ImmunoSEQ produced junction-only sequences that carried no quality scores. Only in-frame clones appear in the TCRdb table, and some are missing; sequencing was by immunoSEQ multiplex PCR. The DNA gave D and trimming, while V, J and clone size come from that table. The data contain about 800,000 clones, just over 95% of them seen just once; the ten biggest clones take up about 0.22%. CD45RO-negative, CCR7-positively selected cells formed the naive CD8 fraction, excluding terminally differentiated effector memory CD45RA+ cells.

Sequenced sample: naive CD8+ T cells sorted from blood. This chain uses TRBV11-2 with TRBJ2-7, with TRBD2 as a possible D gene (6 bases). The clonotype was recovered from a man aged 25 to 40 in good health. The CDR3 protein is CASSYPGRNEQYF. Written as DNA, the CDR3 is TGTGCCAGCAGCTACCCCGGGAGAAACGAGCAGTACTTC.